The next 30 T cell receptor beta chains were all read from a single sample in a study of T cell repertoires in cytomegalovirus infection. No antigen is known for these receptors. TCRdb redid the calling of the reads with MiXCR, one entry per CDR3 protein. The sample has some 560,000 distinct CDR3 sequences; 40% are singletons. The input for sequencing was cultured PBMCs, taken from culture after CMV antigen stimulation. The origin of the receptors is a human donor in good health (CMV status not recorded). Some clones in this sample may be carry-over from other donors' samples.

The chain combines TRBV7-8 with TRBJ1-4; no definite D call. CDR1 is SGHVS and CDR2 is FQNEAQ in the germline V gene. CDR3 length: 12 amino acids. V gave up 5 bases and J gave up 7 bases, with 8 bases separating them. CDR3 protein: CASSPRSEKLFF. In DNA, the CDR3 is TGTGCCAGCAGCCCAAGATCTGAAAAACTGTTTTTT.

The J gene is TRBJ1-3, the V gene TRBV10-3; D not certain. The CDR3 is 12 residues long. V lost 6 bases and J lost 2, with 5 bases in between. From germline, CDR1 is ENHRY and CDR2 SYGVKD. CDR3 coding DNA: TGTGCCATCAGCTCCCCTGGAAACACCATATATTTT. Amino acids: CAISSPGNTIYF.

The rearrangement links TRBV7-8 to TRBJ1-3; D might be TRBD1 (5 bases). The CDR3 has 11 amino acids. Trimming shortened V by 5 bases and J by 12 bases, and 11 bases separated the two germline ends. Germline-derived CDR1 and CDR2 are SGHVS and FQNEAQ. This CDR3 reads CASSRGRGIYF. The CDR3 DNA is TGTGCCAGCAGCCGTGGGAGGGGCATATATTTT. The variable domain in full, with the rest retrieved from reference TRBV7-8 and TRBJ1-3, is GAGVSQSPRYKVAKRGQDVALRCDPISGHVSLFWYQQALGQGPEFLTYFQNEAQLDKSGLPSDRFFAERPEGSVSTLKIQRTQQEDSAVYLCASSRGRGIYFGEGSWLTVV.

This clonotype was counted only a few times. The chain is built from TRBV20-1 and TRBJ1-2; 8 bases are a match to TRBD1. The CDR3 loop spans 14 amino acids. The V gene's germline CDR1 is DFQATT and CDR2 SNEGSKA (reference sequence). The V and J ends lost 0 bases and 4 bases, in that order; junction bases with no gene match: 4. Here the CDR3 DNA reads TGCAGTGCTAGAGAAATCAGGGGGCTCTATGGCTACACCTTC. It translates to CSAREIRGLYGYTF.

This clonotype was seen only once. This chain connects TRBV12-3 or TRBV12-4 to TRBJ1-5; weak D call: TRBD1 (5 bases). V lost 3 bases and J 6 bases, leaving 12 bases between the germline ends. This CDR3 is built from 14 residues. CDR3 bases: TGTGCCAGCAGTTTCGGTCTGAGGGGTCAGCCCCAGCATTTT. Translated: CASSFGLRGQPQHF.

V and J are TRBV4-3 and TRBJ2-1; D might be TRBD2 (7 bases). The CDR3 loop spans 15 amino acids. Deletions cut 0 bases from V and 8 bases from J, with 14 bases between. Germline V gene sequence: CDR1 LGHNA, CDR2 YSLEER. The CDR3 DNA is TGCGCCAGCAGCCAAGAGGGGGGGCGAGGGTATGAGCAGTTCTTC. Residues: CASSQEGGRGYEQFF.

This sequence joins TRBV20-1 and TRBJ1-2, with D possibly matching TRBD1 (6 bases). Trimming took 1 base from V and 2 from J, leaving 14 bases between them. This CDR3 has 15 residues. The germline V gene encodes CDR1 DFQATT and CDR2 SNEGSKA (reference sequence). The CDR3 nucleotides are TGCAGTGCTAGAGCCCCAGAGACAGGCAACTATGGCTACACCTTC. Its protein product is CSARAPETGNYGYTF.

This clonotype has just a few counts. The J gene is TRBJ1-5, the V gene TRBV19; D ambiguous. Germline-derived CDR1 and CDR2 are LNHDA and SQIVND (reference sequence). Trimming removed 5 bases at V and 3 bases at J, with 5 bases between. The CDR3 loop spans 12 amino acids. The CDR3 region is CASSSINQPQHF. The CDR3 nucleotides read TGTGCCAGTAGTTCTATCAATCAGCCCCAGCATTTT.

J is TRBJ2-3 and V is TRBV15; 8 bases agree with TRBD2. Trimming cost V 5 bases and J 4 bases; bases outside gene matches: 8. Looked up from germline, CDR1 is LNHNV and CDR2 is YYDKDF (reference sequence). This CDR3 contains 15 residues. CDR3 residues: CATSAPGGPADTQYF. The CDR3 DNA sequence: TGTGCCACCAGCGCTCCGGGAGGGCCCGCAGATACGCAGTATTTT.

This chain links TRBV27 with TRBJ2-7; a weak D match, TRBD2 (7 bases). CDR3 length: 14 amino acids. The germline V gene has CDR1 MNHEY and CDR2 SMNVEV (reference sequence). V lost 4 bases and J lost 5, with 15 bases in between. The CDR3 reads CASSSAGARDEQYF. The CDR3 region has the DNA TGTGCCAGCAGTTCCGCGGGGGCCCGAGACGAGCAGTACTTC.

The rearrangement uses TRBV7-2 and TRBJ1-5; unclear D gene. Looked up from germline, CDR1 is SGHTA and CDR2 is FQGNSA. This CDR3 region has 17 residues. The germline V and J ends were trimmed by 2 bases and 2 bases, with 16 bases remaining between them. The CDR3 bases are TGTGCCAGCAGCTTATCCGGGAGCCAAGGCGGCAATCAGCCCCAGCATTTT. This sequence encodes CASSLSGSQGGNQPQHF.

The CDR3 DNA reads TGTGCCAGCAGCCAAGCGGGCGGGGGCACAGATACGCAGTATTTT. Residues: CASSQAGGGTDTQYF. This sequence joins TRBV4-2 and TRBJ2-3; D may be TRBD2 (6 bases). Germline V gene data show CDR1 as LGHNA and CDR2 as YNFKEQ. V was cut by 1 base and J by 1 base, with 9 bases left in between. The CDR3 has 15 residues.

A few counts support this clonotype. The rearrangement uses TRBV19 and TRBJ1-2; D uncertain. Germline-derived CDR1 and CDR2 are LNHDA and SQIVND (reference sequence). CDR3 length: 14 amino acids. V lost 6 bases, J lost 7 bases, and 18 bases lay in between. Here the CDR3 DNA reads TGTGCCAGTAGATGGATTGGGCGGGATCGTGGCTACACCTTC. Its protein is CASRWIGRDRGYTF.

The CDR3 loop is CASSAPGPYEPQHF. The CDR3 DNA sequence: TGTGCCAGCAGCGCGCCGGGACCCTATGAGCCCCAGCATTTT. This rearrangement joins TRBV7-9 to TRBJ1-5; D possibly corresponds to TRBD1 (5 bases). Looked up from germline, CDR1 is SEHNR and CDR2 is FQNEAQ (reference sequence). This CDR3 has 14 amino acids. V was shortened by 5 bases and J by 8 bases, with 16 bases between the two germline ends.

This clonotype was picked up many times. J is TRBJ1-1 and V is TRBV7-8; D unresolved. Between the trimmed V and J ends, which lost 2 bases and 0 bases, there was a span of 13 bases. The CDR3 totals 16 residues. CDR1 SGHVS and CDR2 FQNEAQ come from the germline V gene. Written as DNA, the CDR3 is TGTGCCAGCAGCTTAATGGCAGCACACCTGAACACTGAAGCTTTCTTT. It codes for CASSLMAAHLNTEAFF.

This clonotype was observed a few times. The chain joins TRBV19 to TRBJ2-7; maybe TRBD2 (6 bases). The germline V gene encodes CDR1 LNHDA and CDR2 SQIVND (reference sequence). With 5 bases removed from V and 2 bases from J, the gap between germline ends came to 13 bases. This CDR3 is 14 amino acids long. In DNA form, the CDR3 reads TGTGCCAGTAGTGCCTTGCGGGAACCCTACGAGCAGTACTTC. Translating gives CASSALREPYEQYF.

The J gene is TRBJ1-6, the V gene TRBV5-1; a possible D gene is TRBD1 (6 bases). The CDR3 consists of 14 residues. Germline V gives CDR1 SGHRS, CDR2 YFSETQ. V lost 4 bases and J lost 4, with 9 bases in between. Written as DNA, the CDR3 is TGCGCCAGCAGCCAACAGGGTTATAATTCACCCCTCCACTTT. Translated: CASSQQGYNSPLHF.

This clonotype was detected only a few times. The rearrangement uses TRBV7-2 and TRBJ1-1; D is ambiguous. The V end lost 5 bases, the J end lost 9 bases, and 16 bases lay between the germline ends. CDR1 is SGHTA, CDR2 FQGNSA, per germline. The CDR3 is made up of 13 amino acids. CDR3 coding DNA: TGTGCCAGCAGCCTCCCCGGGTCCGGGAAAGCTTTCTTT. Amino acids: CASSLPGSGKAFF.

CDR3 residues: CASTLRRLAGGWETQYF. The CDR3 bases are TGTGCCAGCACCCTACGAAGACTAGCGGGGGGTTGGGAGACCCAGTACTTC. This chain joins TRBV12-3 or TRBV12-4 and TRBJ2-5; TRBD2 matches at 13 bases. The CDR3 has 17 amino acids. Trimming took 7 bases from V and 5 from J; bases not matched to a gene: 13.

V usage is TRBV29-1 and J usage is TRBJ2-1; TRBD1 might be the D (6 bases). The germline V gene has CDR1 SQVTM and CDR2 ANQGSEA. Deletions cut 5 bases from V and 4 bases from J, with 21 bases between. CDR3 size: 16 residues. CDR3 sequence reads: CSVSASPGDPYNEQFF. CDR3 DNA: TGCAGCGTTTCCGCGAGCCCAGGGGATCCGTACAATGAGCAGTTCTTC.

This clonotype came up a few times. The gene calls are TRBV7-8 and TRBJ2-2; no definite D call. CDR1 and CDR2 from the germline V gene are SGHVS and FQNEAQ. This CDR3 has 15 residues. V lost 7 bases and J 0 bases, leaving 12 bases between the germline ends. The CDR3 bases are TGTGCCAGCACCCCCTATCCGGCGAACACCGGGGAGCTGTTTTTT. It translates to CASTPYPANTGELFF. Combining the CDR3 with reference TRBV7-8 and TRBJ2-2 gives the whole variable domain GAGVSQSPRYKVAKRGQDVALRCDPISGHVSLFWYQQALGQGPEFLTYFQNEAQLDKSGLPSDRFFAERPEGSVSTLKIQRTQQEDSAVYLCASTPYPANTGELFFGEGSRLTVL.

The chain couples TRBV4-3 to TRBJ2-1, with 11 bases that match TRBD2. J was trimmed by 6 bases and V by 4 bases; bases with no gene match: 17. Germline assignment: CDR1 LGHNA and CDR2 YSLEER. CDR3 length: 19 residues. The CDR3 reads CASSRLLGVAGGTLNEQFF. CDR3 DNA: TGCGCCAGCAGCCGCCTCCTGGGGGTAGCGGGAGGGACCCTCAATGAGCAGTTCTTC.

J is TRBJ2-1 and V is TRBV7-8, with D perhaps matching TRBD2 (5 bases). This CDR3 comprises 13 residues. The V gene's germline CDR1 is SGHVS and CDR2 FQNEAQ. Trimming took 5 bases from V and 15 from J, leaving 20 bases between them. In DNA, the CDR3 is TGTGCCAGCAGCCACGAGCACCTAGGGAGAGGGTTCTTC. As protein: CASSHEHLGRGFF.

This clonotype was seen a handful of times. The chain uses TRBV6-1 and TRBJ2-5, with D perhaps assigned TRBD1 or TRBD2 (5 bases each). This CDR3 region has 13 residues. Trimming took off 7 bases at V and 5 bases at J, with 14 bases between the two ends. The germline gives CDR1 MNHNS, CDR2 SASEGT. The CDR3 region has the DNA TGTGCCAGCACGAGGGGATGGTGGGAGACCCAGTACTTC. Translated: CASTRGWWETQYF.

The CDR3 DNA sequence: TGTGCCAGCAGCTCTAGGGGAGGGGTGGATCAGCCCCAGCATTTT. Amino acids: CASSSRGGVDQPQHF. The rearrangement uses TRBV7-2 and TRBJ1-5; possible D gene TRBD1, 5 bases. The ends were cut back, 4 bases at V and 5 bases at J, with 15 bases in the middle. CDR1 and CDR2 (germline): SGHTA, FQGNSA. The CDR3 length is 15 residues.

This clonotype was seen only a few times. The chain is built from TRBV20-1 and TRBJ2-5; possible D gene TRBD2, 6 bases. CDR3 length equals 13 residues. Germline V gene lookup returns CDR1 DFQATT and CDR2 SNEGSKA (reference sequence). CDR3 DNA sequence: TGCAGCGGGTGGAGGGAAATCCAAGAGACCCAGTACTTC. It codes for CSGWREIQETQYF.

The rearrangement links TRBV7-2 to TRBJ2-1, with D possibly being TRBD1 (6 bases). The length of the CDR3 is 17 residues. V lost 4 bases and J 0 bases, leaving 16 bases between the germline ends. Per the germline V gene, CDR1 is SGHTA and CDR2 is FQGNSA. The CDR3 here is CASSYLGQPSSYNEQFF. CDR3 nucleotide sequence: TGTGCCAGCAGCTATTTAGGACAGCCCAGCTCCTACAATGAGCAGTTCTTC.

V gene TRBV18 combines with J gene TRBJ1-1; 7 bases map to TRBD1. Looked up from germline, CDR1 is KGHSH and CDR2 is LQKENI. The J segment lost 3 bases and the V segment lost 5 bases, leaving 9 bases of the junction unmatched. The CDR3 contains 15 residues. CDR3 sequence: CASSASTGTYTEAFF. CDR3 bases: TGTGCCAGCTCAGCATCGACAGGGACTTACACTGAAGCTTTCTTT.

This clonotype was counted between two and nine times. The rearrangement links TRBV29-1 to TRBJ2-1; no firm D call. V shed 4 bases and J shed 3 bases, with 19 bases lying between them. Germline CDR1 and CDR2: SQVTM and ANQGSEA. The CDR3 is 16 amino acids. CDR3 nucleotide sequence: TGCAGCGTTGTATATGGGAACGAGATTTTCTACAATGAGCAGTTCTTC. This gives the protein CSVVYGNEIFYNEQFF.

The rearrangement uses TRBV20-1 and TRBJ2-3; D might be TRBD2 (5 bases). Trimming left V 1 base short and J 0 bases short, with 14 bases between. Germline CDR1 reads DFQATT; CDR2 reads SNEGSKA (reference sequence). The CDR3 consists of 16 residues. The CDR3 nucleotides read TGCAGTGCTAGAGCCCTCCGCGGGTCCAGCACAGATACGCAGTATTTT. Its translation: CSARALRGSSTDTQYF.